Listed here is a single T cell receptor (beta chain). Its antigen is currently unknown. This entry comes from a study of Tregs in tolerant kidney transplant recipients. Study results and caveats: Findings come from small patient numbers and require larger validation. This study did not directly address biological reproducibility.

Unstimulated Tregs (CD4+CD25+CD127-) and CD4+CD25- non-Tregs were sorted from PBMCs. TCRdb's table, derived via immunoSEQ multiplex PCR, lists solely in-frame clones and lacks some. Of about 240,000 clones listed, about four fifths are singletons. Trimming took off 6 bases at V and 0 bases at J, with 11 bases between the two ends. CDR3 length: 14 residues. The germline CDR1 and CDR2 sequences are KGHSH and LQKENI. The chain is built from TRBV18 and TRBJ1-2; D is ambiguous. Input material: CD4+ T cells from blood. The receptor was isolated from a human donor in good health. In nucleotides, the CDR3 is TGTGCCAGCTCCCTCCGGAGCCCTAACTATGGCTACACCTTC. It encodes CASSLRSPNYGYTF.